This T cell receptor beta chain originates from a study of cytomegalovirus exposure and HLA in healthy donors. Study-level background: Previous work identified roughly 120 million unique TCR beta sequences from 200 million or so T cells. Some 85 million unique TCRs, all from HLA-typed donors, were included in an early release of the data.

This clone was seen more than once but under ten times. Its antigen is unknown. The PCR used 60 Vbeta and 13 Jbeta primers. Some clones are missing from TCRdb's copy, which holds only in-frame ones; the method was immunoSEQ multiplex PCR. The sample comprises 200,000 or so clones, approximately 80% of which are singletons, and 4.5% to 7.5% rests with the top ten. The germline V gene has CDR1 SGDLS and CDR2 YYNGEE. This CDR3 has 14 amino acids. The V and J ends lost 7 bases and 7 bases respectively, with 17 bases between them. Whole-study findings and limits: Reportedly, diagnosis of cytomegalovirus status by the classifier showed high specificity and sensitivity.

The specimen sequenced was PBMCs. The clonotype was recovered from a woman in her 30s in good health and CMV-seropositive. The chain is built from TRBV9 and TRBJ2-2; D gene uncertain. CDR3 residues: CASLAGKRVGELFF. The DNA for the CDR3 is TGTGCCAGCCTTGCAGGTAAAAGAGTCGGGGAGCTGTTTTTT. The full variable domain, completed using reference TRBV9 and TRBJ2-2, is DSGVTQTPKHLITATGQRVTLRCSPRSGDLSVYWYQQSLDQGLQFLIQYYNGEERAKGNILERFSAQQFPDLHSELNLSSLELGDSALYFCASLAGKRVGELFFGEGSRLTVL.